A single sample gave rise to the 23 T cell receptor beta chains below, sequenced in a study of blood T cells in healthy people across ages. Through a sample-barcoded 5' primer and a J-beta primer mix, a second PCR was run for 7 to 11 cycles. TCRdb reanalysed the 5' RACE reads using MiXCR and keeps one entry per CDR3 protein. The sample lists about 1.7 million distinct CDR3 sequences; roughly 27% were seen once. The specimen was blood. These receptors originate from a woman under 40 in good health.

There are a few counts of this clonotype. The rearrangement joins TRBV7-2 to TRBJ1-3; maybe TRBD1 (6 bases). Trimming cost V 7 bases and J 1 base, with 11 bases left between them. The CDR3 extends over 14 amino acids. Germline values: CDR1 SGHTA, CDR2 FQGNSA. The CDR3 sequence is CASNVGGSGNTIYF. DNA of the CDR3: TGTGCCAGCAACGTAGGGGGTTCTGGAAACACCATATATTTT.

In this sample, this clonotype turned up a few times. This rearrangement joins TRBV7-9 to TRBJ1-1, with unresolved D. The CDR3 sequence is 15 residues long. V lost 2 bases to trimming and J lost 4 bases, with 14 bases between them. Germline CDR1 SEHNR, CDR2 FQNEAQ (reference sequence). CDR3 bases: TGTGCCAGCAGCTTAACGGGTCTTGGTGGCACTGAAGCTTTCTTT. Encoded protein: CASSLTGLGGTEAFF.

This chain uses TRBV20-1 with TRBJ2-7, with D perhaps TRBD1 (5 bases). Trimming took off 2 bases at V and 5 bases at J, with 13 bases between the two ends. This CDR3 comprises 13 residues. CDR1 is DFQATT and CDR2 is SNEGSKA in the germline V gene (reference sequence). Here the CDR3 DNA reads TGCAGTGCTAGAAGAATTAGGGGTAACGAGCAGTACTTC. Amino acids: CSARRIRGNEQYF.

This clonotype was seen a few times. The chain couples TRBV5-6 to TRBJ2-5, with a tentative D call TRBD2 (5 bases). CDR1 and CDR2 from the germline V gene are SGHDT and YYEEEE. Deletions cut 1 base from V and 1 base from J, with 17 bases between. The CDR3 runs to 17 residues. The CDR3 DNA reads TGTGCCAGCAGCTTGCCATCCCATACTAGATCCCAAGAGACCCAGTACTTC. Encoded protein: CASSLPSHTRSQETQYF.

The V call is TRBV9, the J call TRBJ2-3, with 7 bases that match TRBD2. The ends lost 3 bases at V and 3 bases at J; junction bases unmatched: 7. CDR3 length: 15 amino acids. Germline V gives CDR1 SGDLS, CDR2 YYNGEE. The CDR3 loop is CASSARRGSTDTQYF. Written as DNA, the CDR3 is TGTGCCAGCAGCGCTCGGCGGGGGAGTACAGATACGCAGTATTTT.

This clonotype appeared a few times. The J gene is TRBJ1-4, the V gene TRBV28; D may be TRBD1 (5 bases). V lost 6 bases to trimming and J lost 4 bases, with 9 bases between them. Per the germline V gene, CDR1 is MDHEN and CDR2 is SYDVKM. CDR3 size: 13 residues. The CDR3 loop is CASRDTYNEKLFF. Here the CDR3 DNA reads TGTGCCAGCAGGGACACCTATAATGAAAAACTGTTTTTT.

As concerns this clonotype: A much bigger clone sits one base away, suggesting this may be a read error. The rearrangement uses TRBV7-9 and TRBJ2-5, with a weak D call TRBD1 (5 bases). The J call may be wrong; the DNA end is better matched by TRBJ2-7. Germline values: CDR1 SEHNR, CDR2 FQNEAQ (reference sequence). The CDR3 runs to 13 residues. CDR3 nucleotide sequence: TGTGCCGGCAGCTTTGACAGTTTCGACGAGCAGTACTTC. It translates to CAGSFDSFDEQYF.

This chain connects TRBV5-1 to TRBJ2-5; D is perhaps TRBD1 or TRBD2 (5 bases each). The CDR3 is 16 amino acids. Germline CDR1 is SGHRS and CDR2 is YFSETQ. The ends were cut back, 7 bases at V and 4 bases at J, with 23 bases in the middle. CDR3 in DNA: TGCGCCAGCTGCTCCTCCGGGACGTCGATCGGAGAGACCCAGTACTTC. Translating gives CASCSSGTSIGETQYF.

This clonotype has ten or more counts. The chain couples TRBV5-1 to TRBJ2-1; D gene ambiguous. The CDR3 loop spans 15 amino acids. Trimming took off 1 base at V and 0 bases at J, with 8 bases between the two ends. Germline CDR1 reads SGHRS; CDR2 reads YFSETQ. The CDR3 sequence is CASSLMKSSYNEQFF. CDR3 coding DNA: TGCGCCAGCAGCTTGATGAAGAGCTCCTACAATGAGCAGTTCTTC.

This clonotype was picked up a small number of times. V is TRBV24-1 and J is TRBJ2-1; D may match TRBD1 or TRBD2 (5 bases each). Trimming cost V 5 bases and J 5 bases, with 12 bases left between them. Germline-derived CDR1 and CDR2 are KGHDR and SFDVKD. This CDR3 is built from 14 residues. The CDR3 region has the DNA TGTGCCACCAGTGGCCGGGACCCACACAATGAGCAGTTCTTC. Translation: CATSGRDPHNEQFF.

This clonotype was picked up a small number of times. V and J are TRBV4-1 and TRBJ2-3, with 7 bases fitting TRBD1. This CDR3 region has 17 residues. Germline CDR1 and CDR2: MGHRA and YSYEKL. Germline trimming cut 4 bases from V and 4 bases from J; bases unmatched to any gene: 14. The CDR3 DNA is TGCGCCAGCAGCCGGGACCCCGAGGGGGCGAAAGCAGATACGCAGTATTTT. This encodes CASSRDPEGAKADTQYF.

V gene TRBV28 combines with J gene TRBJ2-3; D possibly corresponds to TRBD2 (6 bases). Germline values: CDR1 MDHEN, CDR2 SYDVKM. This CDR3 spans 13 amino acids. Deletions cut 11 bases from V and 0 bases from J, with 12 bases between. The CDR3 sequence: CAALGSSTDTQYF. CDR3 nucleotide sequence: TGTGCCGCCCTCGGGAGCAGCACAGATACGCAGTATTTT. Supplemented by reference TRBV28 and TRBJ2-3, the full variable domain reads DVKVTQSSRYLVKRTGEKVFLECVQDMDHENMFWYRQDPGLGLRLIYFSYDVKMKEKGDIPEGYSVSREKKERFSLILESASTNQTSMYLCAALGSSTDTQYFGPGTRLTVL.

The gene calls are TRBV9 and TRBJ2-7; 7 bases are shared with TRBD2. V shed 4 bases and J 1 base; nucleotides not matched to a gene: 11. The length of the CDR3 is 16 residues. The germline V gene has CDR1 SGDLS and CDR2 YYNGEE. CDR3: CASSPHASGGSYEQYF. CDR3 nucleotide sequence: TGTGCCAGCAGCCCGCACGCATCGGGGGGATCCTACGAGCAGTACTTC. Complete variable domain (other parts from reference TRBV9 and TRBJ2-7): DSGVTQTPKHLITATGQRVTLRCSPRSGDLSVYWYQQSLDQGLQFLIQYYNGEERAKGNILERFSAQQFPDLHSELNLSSLELGDSALYFCASSPHASGGSYEQYFGPGTRLTVT.

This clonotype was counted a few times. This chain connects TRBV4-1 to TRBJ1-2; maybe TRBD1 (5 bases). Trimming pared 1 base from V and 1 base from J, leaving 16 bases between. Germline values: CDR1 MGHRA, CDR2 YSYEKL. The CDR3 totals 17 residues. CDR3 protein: CASSQGGGVFSNYGYTF. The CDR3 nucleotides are TGCGCCAGCAGCCAAGGTGGAGGGGTTTTCAGTAACTATGGCTACACCTTC.

CDR3 DNA sequence: TGTGCCAGCAGCTTGGATTCCTCCGATACGCAGTATTTT. Its translation: CASSLDSSDTQYF. The rearrangement links TRBV5-6 to TRBJ2-3; D not certain. Germline CDR1 is SGHDT and CDR2 is YYEEEE. The V end was cut by 0 bases, the J end by 6 bases, with 8 bases between. The CDR3 contains 13 residues.

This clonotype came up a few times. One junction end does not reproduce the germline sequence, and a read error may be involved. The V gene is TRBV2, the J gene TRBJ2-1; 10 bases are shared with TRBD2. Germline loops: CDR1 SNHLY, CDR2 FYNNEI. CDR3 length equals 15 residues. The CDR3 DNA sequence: TGTGCCAGCAGTATCCTAGCGGGGGCCCCCAATGGGCAGTTCTTC. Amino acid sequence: CASSILAGAPNGQFF. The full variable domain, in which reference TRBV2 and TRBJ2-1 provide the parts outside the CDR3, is EPEVTQTPSHQVTQMGQEVILRCVPISNHLYFYWYRQILGQKVEFLVSFYNNEISEKSEIFDDQFSVERPDGSNFTLKIRSTKLEDSAMYFCASSILAGAPNGQFFGPGTRLTVL.

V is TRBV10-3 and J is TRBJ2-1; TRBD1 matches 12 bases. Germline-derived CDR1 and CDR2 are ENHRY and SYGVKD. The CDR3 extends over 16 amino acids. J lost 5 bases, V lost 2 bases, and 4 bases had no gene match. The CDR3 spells CAISEPGQGAHNEQFF. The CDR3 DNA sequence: TGTGCCATCAGTGAGCCGGGACAGGGGGCACACAATGAGCAGTTCTTC.

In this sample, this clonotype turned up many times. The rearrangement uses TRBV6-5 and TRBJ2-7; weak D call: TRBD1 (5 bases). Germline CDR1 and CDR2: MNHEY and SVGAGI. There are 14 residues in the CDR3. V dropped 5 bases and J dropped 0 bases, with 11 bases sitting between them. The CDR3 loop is CASSMTVRSYEQYF. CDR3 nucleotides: TGTGCCAGCAGTATGACAGTCCGCTCCTACGAGCAGTACTTC.

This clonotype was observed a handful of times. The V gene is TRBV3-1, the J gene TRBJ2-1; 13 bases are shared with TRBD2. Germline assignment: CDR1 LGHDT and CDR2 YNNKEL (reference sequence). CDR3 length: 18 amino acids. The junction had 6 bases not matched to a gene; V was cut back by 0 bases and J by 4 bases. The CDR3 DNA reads TGTGCCAGCAGCCAAGATCAGGGACTAGCGGGGTATTACAATGAGCAGTTCTTC. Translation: CASSQDQGLAGYYNEQFF.

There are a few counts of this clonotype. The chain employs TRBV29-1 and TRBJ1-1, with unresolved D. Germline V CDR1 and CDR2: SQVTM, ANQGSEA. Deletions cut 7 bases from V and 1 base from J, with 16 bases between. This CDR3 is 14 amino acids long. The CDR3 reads CSDMLGAGNTEAFF. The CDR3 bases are TGCAGCGATATGTTAGGCGCGGGGAACACTGAAGCTTTCTTT. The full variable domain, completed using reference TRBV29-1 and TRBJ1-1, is SAVISQKPSRDICQRGTSLTIQCQVDSQVTMMFWYRQQPGQSLTLIATANQGSEATYESGFVIDKFPISRPNLTFSTLTVSNMSPEDSSIYLCSDMLGAGNTEAFFGQGTRLTVV.

The CDR3 DNA is TGTGCCAGCAGTGCCCTGCGGGGGGGCCAGTCTTGGGTTTCTACCGGGGAGCTGTTTTTT. Its protein is CASSALRGGQSWVSTGELFF. The V gene is TRBV2, the J gene TRBJ2-2; TRBD2 matches 9 bases. CDR3 size: 20 residues. With 4 bases clipped from V and 5 bases from J, the junction kept 20 bases outside the gene matches. Germline V CDR1 and CDR2: SNHLY, FYNNEI. The full variable domain, in which reference TRBV2 and TRBJ2-2 provide the parts outside the CDR3, is EPEVTQTPSHQVTQMGQEVILRCVPISNHLYFYWYRQILGQKVEFLVSFYNNEISEKSEIFDDQFSVERPDGSNFTLKIRSTKLEDSAMYFCASSALRGGQSWVSTGELFFGEGSRLTVL.

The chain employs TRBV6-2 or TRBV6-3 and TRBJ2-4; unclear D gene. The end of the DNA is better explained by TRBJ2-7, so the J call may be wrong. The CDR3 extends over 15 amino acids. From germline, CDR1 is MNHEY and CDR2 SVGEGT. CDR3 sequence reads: CASSYSGRPAYEQYF. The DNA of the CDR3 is TGTGCCAGCAGTTACTCGGGCAGGCCAGCCTACGAGCAGTACTTC.

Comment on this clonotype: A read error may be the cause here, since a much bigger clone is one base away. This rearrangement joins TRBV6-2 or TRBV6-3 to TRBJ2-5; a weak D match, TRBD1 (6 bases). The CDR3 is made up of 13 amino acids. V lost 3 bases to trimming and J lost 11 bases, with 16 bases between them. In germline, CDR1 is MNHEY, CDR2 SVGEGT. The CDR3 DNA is TGTGCCAGCAGTTATCCCCGGGACAATGAGCAGTACTTC. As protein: CASSYPRDNEQYF.